Here is one T cell receptor (beta chain) with its context. A much larger clone differs by one base, so this may be a read error. The germline V gene has CDR1 SGHAT and CDR2 FQNNGV. The CDR3 runs 12 residues. Production of TCR beta cDNA used 500 ng total RNA together with a constant-region primer. Slightly modified ARM-PCR served as the procedure for the TCR beta libraries. These libraries came from three rounds of nested multiplex PCR. The study ran its first two PCR rounds for roughly 10 cycles each, using TRBV1-TRBV30 forward primers and a C-beta reverse primer. TCRdb ran MiXCR on the multiplex PCR reads and lists one entry per CDR3 protein. Of about 310,000 distinct CDR3 sequences in the sample, more than 55% were seen once. These data originate in a study of tumor-infiltrating lymphocytes in primary liver carcinoma. Germline DNA was also extracted, and blood RNA derived from unsorted whole blood.

Sequencing used peripheral blood. J is TRBJ2-7 and V is TRBV11-2; TRBD1 aligns across 8 bases. This clonotype was sampled from a man aged 35 to 55 with primary liver carcinoma and hepatitis B virus infection. The CDR3 DNA follows: TGTACCAGCAGCTCGACAGGGGTTGAGCAGTACTTC. Its translation is CTSSSTGVEQYF.